The 27 T cell receptor beta chains listed next were all sequenced from one sample in a study of blood T cells in healthy people across ages. A second about 6 to 12 cycle PCR used barcoded and J-beta primers. TCRdb fed the 5' RACE reads into MiXCR, producing one record per CDR3 protein. The sample consists of around 1,100,000 distinct CDR3 sequences, roughly two fifths of them appearing once. The material sequenced was blood. These receptors were taken from a man between 18 and 35 years old in good health.

This clonotype was observed a few times. V is TRBV20-1 and J is TRBJ2-7; 7 bases fit TRBD2. The CDR3 has 15 amino acids. The junction had 10 bases not matched to a gene; V was cut back by 3 bases and J by 2 bases. Germline CDR1 DFQATT, CDR2 SNEGSKA (reference sequence). The CDR3 DNA follows: TGCAGTGCTAGTCCCTTAGCGGGCGAACCCTACGAGCAGTACTTC. This codes for CSASPLAGEPYEQYF.

This chain joins TRBV20-1 and TRBJ1-5; D remains ambiguous. From germline, CDR1 is DFQATT and CDR2 SNEGSKA (reference sequence). There are 16 residues in the CDR3. V was cut by 3 bases and J by 4 bases, with 19 bases left in between. The DNA for the CDR3 is TGCAGTGCTAGGAGACTAGAGGTGCGGTGGAATCAGCCCCAGCATTTT. The encoded protein is CSARRLEVRWNQPQHF.

The chain employs TRBV12-3 or TRBV12-4 and TRBJ2-1; D not resolved. V was pared by 2 bases and J by 0 bases, with 8 bases between. CDR3 size: 15 residues. The CDR3 DNA reads TGTGCCAGCAGTTTAAGCAGAAACTCCTACAATGAGCAGTTCTTC. Translated, it gives CASSLSRNSYNEQFF.

The chain uses TRBV20-1 and TRBJ2-1, with TRBD2 matching over 8 bases. The V segment lost 3 bases and the J segment 9 bases; nucleotides outside the gene matches: 7. The germline gives CDR1 DFQATT, CDR2 SNEGSKA (reference sequence). The CDR3 sequence is 13 residues long. The CDR3 reads CSASMGLVVEQFF. CDR3 DNA: TGCAGTGCTAGTATGGGACTAGTGGTTGAGCAGTTCTTC.

On this clonotype: This sequence may be a read error, since a much larger clone differs from it by one base. The chain is built from TRBV4-3 and TRBJ1-2; D is uncertain. The CDR3 has 15 amino acids. Germline lookup yields CDR1 LGHNA and CDR2 YSLEER. The DNA for the CDR3 is TGCGTCAGCAGCCATCCCGGGTCGGGTTTCTATGGCTACACCTTC. Translation gives CVSSHPGSGFYGYTF.

The chain couples TRBV12-3 or TRBV12-4 to TRBJ2-1; 7 nucleotides line up with TRBD1. V was clipped by 5 bases and J by 2 bases; unmatched bases: 6. The CDR3 covers 15 residues. CDR3 sequence (DNA): TGTGCCAGCAGTAAAACAGGGGAACCCTACAATGAGCAGTTCTTC. Its translation: CASSKTGEPYNEQFF.

The chain links TRBV5-1 to TRBJ2-5; D not certain. This CDR3 comprises 14 residues. Germline V lookup: CDR1 SGHRS, CDR2 YFSETQ. The V end lost 4 bases, the J end lost 1 base, and 11 bases lay between the germline ends. The CDR3 loop is CASSTRPAQETQYF. The CDR3 DNA reads TGCGCCAGCAGCACCAGACCCGCCCAAGAGACCCAGTACTTC. The entire variable domain, with the rest obtained from reference TRBV5-1 and TRBJ2-5, is as follows: KAGVTQTPRYLIKTRGQQVTLSCSPISGHRSVSWYQQTPGQGLQFLFEYFSETQRNKGNFPGRFSGRQFSNSRSEMNVSTLELGDSALYLCASSTRPAQETQYFGPGTRLLVL.

This clonotype is a singleton in its sample. V usage is TRBV3-1 and J usage is TRBJ1-2, with no clear D. CDR3 length: 15 amino acids. Germline lookup yields CDR1 LGHDT and CDR2 YNNKEL (reference sequence). V was pared by 1 base and J by 5 bases, with 14 bases between. For the CDR3, the DNA is TGTGCCAGCAGCCAAGTTGACGGGAGAGGGTATGGCTACACCTTC. Translated, it gives CASSQVDGRGYGYTF.

V is TRBV7-2 and J is TRBJ1-4, with unresolved D. The CDR3 runs 14 residues. The V gene lost 1 base and the J gene lost 5 bases, with 8 bases spanning the gap. CDR1 and CDR2 (germline): SGHTA, FQGNSA. As DNA, the CDR3 is TGTGCCAGCAGCTTAGGTCTCATAAATGAAAAACTGTTTTTT. Amino acids: CASSLGLINEKLFF.

The chain links TRBV5-1 to TRBJ1-1; the D gene is possibly TRBD1 (5 bases). CDR1 SGHRS and CDR2 YFSETQ come from the germline V gene. The CDR3 runs 16 residues. V was clipped by 1 base and J by 5 bases, with 18 bases between them. This CDR3 reads CASSLFAGTVGTEAFF. The CDR3 DNA follows: TGCGCCAGCAGCTTGTTCGCAGGGACTGTGGGTACTGAAGCTTTCTTT.

This rearrangement joins TRBV14 to TRBJ2-5; the D gene is possibly TRBD1 (5 bases). The better agreement between TRBJ2-7 and the DNA end casts doubt on the J call. This CDR3 has 15 amino acids. The V gene's germline CDR1 is SGHDN and CDR2 FVKESK. DNA of the CDR3: TGTGCCAGCAGCCAAGACGTCAGGGCTGGGTACGAGCAGTACTTC. It encodes CASSQDVRAGYEQYF.

CDR3 amino acids: CASSPRDTLYTGELFF. The DNA for the CDR3 is TGTGCCAGCAGCCCCCGGGACACCTTATACACCGGGGAGCTGTTTTTT. The chain employs TRBV7-9 and TRBJ2-2; perhaps TRBD1 as D (6 bases). V dropped 5 bases and J dropped 3 bases, with 16 bases sitting between them. This CDR3 is 16 amino acids long. CDR1 and CDR2 from the germline V gene are SEHNR and FQNEAQ (reference sequence). Full variable domain (remainder filled in from reference TRBV7-9 and TRBJ2-2): DTGVSQNPRHKITKRGQNVTFRCDPISEHNRLYWYRQTLGQGPEFLTYFQNEAQLEKSRLLSDRFSAERPKGSFSTLEIQRTEQGDSAMYLCASSPRDTLYTGELFFGEGSRLTVL.

This chain uses TRBV4-2 with TRBJ1-1; possible D gene TRBD1, 5 bases. Germline assignment: CDR1 LGHNA and CDR2 YNFKEQ. V lost 0 bases, J lost 5 bases, and 13 bases lay in between. The CDR3 has 15 residues. The CDR3 DNA sequence: TGTGCCAGCAGCCAAGAGGAGGGGCTCCAGACTGAAGCTTTCTTT. This gives the protein CASSQEEGLQTEAFF.

This sequence joins TRBV3-1 and TRBJ1-1, with a possible D match to TRBD1 (5 bases). Per the germline V gene, CDR1 is LGHDT and CDR2 is YNNKEL (reference sequence). Trimming took off 4 bases at V and 7 bases at J, with 16 bases between the two ends. The CDR3 consists of 14 residues. CDR3 amino acids: CASSPPGGRGEAFF. The CDR3 DNA reads as TGTGCCAGCAGCCCCCCCGGGGGTAGAGGTGAAGCTTTCTTT.

This clonotype was recorded only once. The chain carries TRBV6-2 or TRBV6-3 and TRBJ1-1, with a possible D match to TRBD1 (6 bases). The germline gives CDR1 MNHEY, CDR2 SVGEGT. The CDR3 runs to 15 residues. Trimming pared 6 bases from V and 1 base from J, leaving 15 bases between. CDR3 loop: CASRLPLDRNTEAFF. For the CDR3, the DNA is TGTGCCAGCAGACTCCCCCTGGACAGGAACACTGAAGCTTTCTTT.

The chain uses TRBV4-3 and TRBJ1-5, with a possible D match to TRBD1 (5 bases). Germline V gene sequence: CDR1 LGHNA, CDR2 YSLEER. The CDR3 is made up of 13 amino acids. The V and J ends lost 0 bases and 10 bases respectively, with 10 bases between them. The CDR3 sequence is CASSQERGSPQHF. Written as DNA, the CDR3 is TGCGCCAGCAGCCAAGAGAGGGGTAGTCCCCAGCATTTT.

This clonotype was detected once. CDR3 bases: TGTGCCACCGGGAGAACGAACACCGGGGAGCTGTTTTTT. It yields the protein CATGRTNTGELFF. V is TRBV6-2 or TRBV6-3 and J is TRBJ2-2; D possibly corresponds to TRBD2 (6 bases). Deletions cut 10 bases from V and 0 bases from J, with 9 bases between. The CDR3 loop spans 13 amino acids. Germline loops: CDR1 MNHEY, CDR2 SVGEGT.

This clonotype showed up just once. The chain links TRBV2 to TRBJ2-4; D is unclear. Germline-derived CDR1 and CDR2 are SNHLY and FYNNEI. This CDR3 contains 16 residues. V lost 2 bases, J lost 0 bases, and 11 bases lay in between. The CDR3 loop reads CASSERLGLAKNIQYF. For the CDR3, the DNA is TGTGCCAGCAGTGAACGTCTGGGATTAGCCAAAAACATTCAGTACTTC.

The chain joins TRBV7-2 to TRBJ1-5; tentatively, D is TRBD1 (5 bases). With 1 base removed from V and 6 bases from J, the gap between germline ends came to 13 bases. This CDR3 has 15 residues. Germline CDR1 SGHTA, CDR2 FQGNSA. The chain's CDR3 is CASSLGGTALQPQHF. The CDR3, as DNA: TGTGCCAGCAGCTTAGGGGGGACCGCTCTTCAGCCCCAGCATTTT.

The CDR3 loop reads CASSPYHAGALLSNEQFF. CDR3 DNA: TGTGCCAGCAGTCCGTATCACGCAGGGGCCCTTCTTTCCAATGAGCAGTTCTTC. This sequence joins TRBV27 and TRBJ2-1; TRBD1 might be the D (6 bases). The CDR3 runs to 18 residues. CDR1 is MNHEY, CDR2 SMNVEV, per germline (reference sequence). V was pared by 5 bases and J by 6 bases, with 26 bases between.

This clonotype has only one observation. This chain uses TRBV10-3 with TRBJ2-1, with 7 bases matching TRBD2. TRBJ2-7 explains the end of the DNA better; the J call may be wrong. This CDR3 spans 16 amino acids. Germline V gene sequence: CDR1 ENHRY, CDR2 SYGVKD. The CDR3: CAISEPTSGAYNEQYF. In nucleotides, the CDR3 is TGTGCCATCAGTGAGCCGACCAGCGGGGCATACAATGAGCAGTACTTC.

The count of this clonotype is one. This sequence joins TRBV4-1 and TRBJ1-2; D remains unclear. The CDR3 length is 13 residues. From germline, CDR1 is MGHRA and CDR2 YSYEKL. V was shortened by 2 bases and J by 5 bases, with 9 bases between the two germline ends. The CDR3 loop is CASSQNTPYGYTF. The CDR3 coding sequence is TGCGCCAGCAGCCAAAATACCCCTTATGGCTACACCTTC.

The rearrangement uses TRBV6-5 and TRBJ2-1; 7 bases line up with TRBD2. J was trimmed by 5 bases and V by 5 bases; bases with no gene match: 6. Looked up from germline, CDR1 is MNHEY and CDR2 is SVGAGI. The length of the CDR3 is 14 residues. Here the CDR3 reads CASSPPGTNNEQFF. The CDR3 bases are TGTGCCAGCAGTCCCCCCGGGACTAACAATGAGCAGTTCTTC.

The chain combines TRBV6-6 with TRBJ2-7; no reliable D call. The germline V and J ends were trimmed by 4 bases and 0 bases, with 13 bases remaining between them. This CDR3 region has 15 residues. Germline CDR1 reads MNHNY; CDR2 reads SVGAGI (reference sequence). CDR3 nucleotides: TGTGCCAGCAGTTTATCAGGTCATCCCTCCTACGAGCAGTACTTC. Translating gives CASSLSGHPSYEQYF.

The chain is built from TRBV7-9 and TRBJ1-3, with 8 bases matching TRBD1. V lost 5 bases and J lost 1; bases outside the gene matches: 7. From germline, CDR1 is SEHNR and CDR2 FQNEAQ (reference sequence). The CDR3 contains 16 residues. The CDR3 nucleotides are TGTGCCAGCAGCCCTAGGACAGGGAAGTCTGGAAACACCATATATTTT. Translation: CASSPRTGKSGNTIYF.

This clonotype has only a few counts. This chain links TRBV7-9 with TRBJ2-5, with D tentatively TRBD2 (5 bases). This CDR3 has 14 amino acids. In germline, CDR1 is SEHNR, CDR2 FQNEAQ (reference sequence). Trimming cost V 1 base and J 4 bases, with 10 bases left between them. The CDR3 region has the DNA TGTGCCAGCAGCTTAGTATTGGCGGGAGAGACCCAGTACTTC. It codes for CASSLVLAGETQYF.

The rearrangement links TRBV7-2 to TRBJ1-2; D gene ambiguous. Germline CDR1 SGHTA, CDR2 FQGNSA. Trimming shortened V by 4 bases and J by 4 bases, and 13 bases separated the two germline ends. This CDR3 has 14 amino acids. CDR3 region: CASSSPGPFYGYTF. Here the CDR3 DNA reads TGTGCCAGCAGCTCTCCGGGTCCGTTCTATGGCTACACCTTC. Together with reference TRBV7-2 and TRBJ1-2, the CDR3 gives the full variable domain: GAGVSQSPSNKVTEKGKDVELRCDPISGHTALYWYRQSLGQGLEFLIYFQGNSAPDKSGLPSDRFSAERTGGSVSTLTIQRTQQEDSAVYLCASSSPGPFYGYTFGSGTRLTVV.